These T cell receptor beta chains were read from a single sample in a study of radiotherapy plus CTLA-4 blockade in lung cancer. TCRdb's copy holds only in-frame clones and misses some; the assay was immunoSEQ multiplex PCR. The profile shows fewer than 95,000 clones, 80% to 90% of them singletons. The source material was peripheral blood, sampled from a patient treated with radiotherapy plus ipilimumab. The source is a human donor with non-small cell lung cancer who had stable disease on radiotherapy plus ipilimumab. CDR3s include the opening cysteine and the closing phenylalanine or tryptophan.

v_gene,j_gene,CDR3aa
TRBV11-2,TRBJ2-7,CASSFQAGTGHIGSEQYF
TRBV5-4,TRBJ2-7,CASSWVGSSYEQYF
TRBV9,TRBJ2-7,CASSPRGSGDYEQYF
TRBV14,TRBJ2-7,CASSHPLAVPSYEQYF
TRBV19,TRBJ1-6,CASNPILRADFVRNRNSPLHF
TRBV5-4,TRBJ2-7,CASSLPSGGGTPREQYF
TRBV10-3,TRBJ1-4,CAISTGNEKLFF
TRBV6-6,TRBJ2-7,CASSLGVSEQYF
TRBV7-9,TRBJ2-5,CASSLVMRSGGQETQYF
TRBV14,TRBJ2-4,CASSPKQSSGRRSKNIQYF
TRBV7-3,TRBJ1-2,CASSYRDMRGYTF
TRBV5-1,TRBJ2-1,CASSLQGAGEQFF
TRBV5-1,TRBJ1-1,CASSWGPTMNTEAFF
TRBV11-3,TRBJ1-6,CASSLDMTGSGTGGWPLHF
TRBV5-1,TRBJ2-5,CASSLTGWETQYF
TRBV6-1,TRBJ1-6,CASRSLGASSPLHF
TRBV7-8,TRBJ1-1,CASSLAKNTEAFF
TRBV28,TRBJ1-4,CAIRQGSEKLFF
TRBV28,TRBJ2-7,CASSLFGATYEQYF
TRBV11-2,TRBJ2-2,CASSLGDSARRTGELFF
TRBV9,TRBJ2-3,CASSVAGVFETDTQYF
TRBV6-5,TRBJ1-5,CATLSANQPQHF
TRBV7-2,TRBJ1-2,CASSGGTGYGYTF
TRBV5-1,TRBJ1-4,CASSKGRPTNEKLFF
TRBV5-1,TRBJ2-5,CASSLGGITGLETQYF
TRBV20-1,TRBJ2-1,CSAADNEQFF
TRBV7-6,TRBJ1-4,CASSLGTGNEKLFF
TRBV19,TRBJ1-2,CASSNAGTGDYGYTF
TRBV28,TRBJ2-3,CASSPASRVTDTQYF
TRBV6-6,TRBJ1-1,CASSYSAEASEAFF
TRBV19,TRBJ2-6,CASSTGGGSGANVLTF
TRBV9,TRBJ2-2,CASSVALNAGELFF
TRBV7-9,TRBJ2-2,CASSWGTGDTGELFF
TRBV27,TRBJ2-5,CASSYLPARGETQYF
TRBV5-1,TRBJ2-2,CASSLADFGELFF
TRBV5-5,TRBJ2-7,CASSLEGQGIHEQYF
TRBV6-1,TRBJ1-2,CASSEAPGQAYGYTF
TRBV14,TRBJ1-6,CASSPNYNSPLHF
TRBV5-1,TRBJ1-2,CASSLAQNYGYTF
TRBV5-1,TRBJ1-5,CASSLDGGGNQPQHF
TRBV2,TRBJ2-7,CASRSSGGQPYEQYF
TRBV6-5,TRBJ2-7,CASSPRPAGAPQYF
TRBV18,TRBJ1-1,CASSSSPNTEAFF
TRBV2,TRBJ2-3,CASSEVWWASTDTQYF
TRBV6-6,TRBJ1-5,CASSYPDRTNQPQHF
TRBV5-4,TRBJ2-1,CASSPDRSHGLAGDNEQFF
TRBV11-2,TRBJ1-2,CASSLDARDRVYGYTF